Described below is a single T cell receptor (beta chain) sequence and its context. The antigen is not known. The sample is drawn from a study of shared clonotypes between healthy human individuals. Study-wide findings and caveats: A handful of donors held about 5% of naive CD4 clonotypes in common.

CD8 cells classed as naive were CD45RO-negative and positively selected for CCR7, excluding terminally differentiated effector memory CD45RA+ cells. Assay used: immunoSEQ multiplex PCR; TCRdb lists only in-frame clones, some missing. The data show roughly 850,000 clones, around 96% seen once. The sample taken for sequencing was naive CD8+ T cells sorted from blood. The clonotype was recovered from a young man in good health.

In nucleotides, the CDR3 is TGTGCCAGCACCCCGGGGGTTGGCTATGGCTACACCTTC. Translation gives CASTPGVGYGYTF. The J gene is TRBJ1-2, the V gene TRBV11-2; possible D gene TRBD1, 5 bases. Germline V gene lookup returns CDR1 SGHAT and CDR2 FQNNGV. Trimming took 7 bases from V and 4 from J, leaving 13 bases between them. The CDR3 is made up of 13 amino acids.